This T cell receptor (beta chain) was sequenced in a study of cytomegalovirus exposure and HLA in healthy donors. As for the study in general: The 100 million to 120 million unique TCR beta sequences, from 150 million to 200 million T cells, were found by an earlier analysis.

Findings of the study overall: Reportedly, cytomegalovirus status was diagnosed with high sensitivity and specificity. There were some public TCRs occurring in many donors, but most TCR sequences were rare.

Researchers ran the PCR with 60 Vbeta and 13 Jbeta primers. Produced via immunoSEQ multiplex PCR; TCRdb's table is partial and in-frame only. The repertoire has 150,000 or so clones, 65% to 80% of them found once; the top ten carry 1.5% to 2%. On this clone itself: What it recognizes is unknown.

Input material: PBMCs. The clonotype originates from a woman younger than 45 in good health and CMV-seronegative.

This CDR3 reads CASSLVSVAKNIQYF. DNA for the CDR3: TGTGCCAGCAGCTTAGTTAGCGTGGCCAAAAACATTCAGTACTTC. The V call is TRBV7-2, the J call TRBJ2-4; perhaps TRBD2 as D (5 bases). This CDR3 comprises 15 residues. The germline gives CDR1 SGHTA, CDR2 FQGNSA. Trimming pared 1 base from V and 1 base from J, leaving 8 bases between. The complete variable domain, with remaining parts taken from reference TRBV7-2 and TRBJ2-4, reads GAGVSQSPSNKVTEKGKDVELRCDPISGHTALYWYRQSLGQGLEFLIYFQGNSAPDKSGLPSDRFSAERTGGSVSTLTIQRTQQEDSAVYLCASSLVSVAKNIQYFGAGTRLSVL.